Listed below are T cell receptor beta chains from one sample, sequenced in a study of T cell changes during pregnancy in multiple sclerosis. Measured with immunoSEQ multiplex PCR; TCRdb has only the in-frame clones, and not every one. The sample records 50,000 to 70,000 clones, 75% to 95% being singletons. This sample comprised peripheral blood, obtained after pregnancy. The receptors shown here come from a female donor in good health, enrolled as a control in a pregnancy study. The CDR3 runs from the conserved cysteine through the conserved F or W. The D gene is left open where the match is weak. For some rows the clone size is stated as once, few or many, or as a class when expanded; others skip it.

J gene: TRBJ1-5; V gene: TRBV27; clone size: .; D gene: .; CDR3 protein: CASGTKENQPQHF; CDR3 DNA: TGTGCCAGCGGAACTAAGGAGAACCAGCCCCAGCATTTT
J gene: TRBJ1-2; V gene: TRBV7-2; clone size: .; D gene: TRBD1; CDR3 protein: CASSLAGQGSYGYTF; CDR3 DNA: TGTGCCAGCAGCTTAGCCGGACAGGGGTCCTATGGCTACACCTTC
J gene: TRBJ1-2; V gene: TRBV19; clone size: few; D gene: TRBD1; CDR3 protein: CASSLTGGIGGNGYTF; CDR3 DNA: TGTGCCAGTAGTTTGACAGGGGGCATCGGCGGTAACGGCTACACCTTC
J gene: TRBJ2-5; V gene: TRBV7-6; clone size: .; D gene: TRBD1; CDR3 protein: CASSLVKGAQETQYF; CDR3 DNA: TGTGCCAGCAGCTTAGTAAAGGGGGCACAAGAGACCCAGTACTTC
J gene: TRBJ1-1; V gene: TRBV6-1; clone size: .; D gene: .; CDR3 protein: CASSESPGISFSEAFF; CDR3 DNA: TGTGCCAGCAGTGAAAGCCCAGGGATATCTTTTTCTGAAGCTTTCTTT
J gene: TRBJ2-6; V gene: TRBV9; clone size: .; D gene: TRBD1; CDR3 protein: CASSVEGGGLNVLTF; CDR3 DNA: TGTGCCAGCAGCGTAGAAGGGGGCGGGTTAAACGTCCTGACTTTC
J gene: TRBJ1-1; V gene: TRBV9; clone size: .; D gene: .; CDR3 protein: CASSQTVNTEAFF; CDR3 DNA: TGTGCCAGCAGCCAGACAGTGAACACTGAAGCTTTCTTT
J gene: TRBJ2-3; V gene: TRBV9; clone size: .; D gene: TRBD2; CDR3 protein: CASSVAGTNPDTQYF; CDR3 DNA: TGTGCCAGCAGCGTAGCCGGGACTAACCCAGATACGCAGTATTTT
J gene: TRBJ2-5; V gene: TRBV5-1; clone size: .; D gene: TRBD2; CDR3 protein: CASSLEPSGGDGTQYF; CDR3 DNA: TGCGCCAGCAGCTTGGAACCTAGCGGGGGGGACGGGACCCAGTACTTC
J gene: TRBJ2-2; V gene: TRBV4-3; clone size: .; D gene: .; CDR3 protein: CASSWGGATGELFF; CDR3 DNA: TGCGCCAGCAGCTGGGGGGGGGCAACCGGGGAGCTGTTTTTT
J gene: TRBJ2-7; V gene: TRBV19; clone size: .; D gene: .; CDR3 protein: CASSPNRVSYEQYF; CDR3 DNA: TGTGCCAGTAGCCCAAACAGGGTCTCCTACGAGCAGTACTTC
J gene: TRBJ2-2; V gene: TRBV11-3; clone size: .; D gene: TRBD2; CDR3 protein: CASSRPQGGTGELFF; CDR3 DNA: TGTGCCAGCAGCCGTCCGCAGGGAGGGACCGGGGAGCTGTTTTTT
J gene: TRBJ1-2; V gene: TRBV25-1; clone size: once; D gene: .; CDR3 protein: CASSEPGTGGYGYTF; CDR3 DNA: TGTGCCAGCAGTGAACCCGGGACCGGGGGCTATGGCTACACCTTC
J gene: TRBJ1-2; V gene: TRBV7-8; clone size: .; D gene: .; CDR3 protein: CASSFPGSGYTF; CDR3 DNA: TGTGCCAGCAGCTTCCCCGGGAGTGGCTACACCTTC
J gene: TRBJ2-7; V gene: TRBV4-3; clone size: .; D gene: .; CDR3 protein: CASSQDRGGIGYEQYF; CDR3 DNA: TGCGCCAGCAGCCAAGATAGGGGGGGCATCGGATACGAGCAGTACTTC
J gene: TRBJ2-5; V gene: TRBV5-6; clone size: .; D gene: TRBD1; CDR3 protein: CASKTTGQGVTGETQYF; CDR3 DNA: TGTGCCAGCAAGACCACGGGACAGGGGGTAACAGGAGAGACCCAGTACTTC
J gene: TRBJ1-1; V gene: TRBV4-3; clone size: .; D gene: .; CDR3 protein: CASSQESFGGITEAFF; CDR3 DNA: TGCGCCAGCAGCCAAGAGTCTTTCGGGGGGATCACTGAAGCTTTCTTT
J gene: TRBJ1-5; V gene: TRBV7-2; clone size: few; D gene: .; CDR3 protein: CASSTQGNIQPQHF; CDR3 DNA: TGTGCCAGCAGCACACAGGGAAATATACAGCCCCAGCATTTT
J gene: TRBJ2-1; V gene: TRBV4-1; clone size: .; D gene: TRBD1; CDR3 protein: CASSQSTGISSYNEQFF; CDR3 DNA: TGCGCCAGCAGCCAGTCGACAGGGATCAGCTCCTACAATGAGCAGTTCTTC
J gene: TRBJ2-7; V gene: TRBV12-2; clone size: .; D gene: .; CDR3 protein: CASRPQSHREQYF; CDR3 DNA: TGTGCAAGTCGCCCCCAAAGTCACAGGGAGCAGTACTTC
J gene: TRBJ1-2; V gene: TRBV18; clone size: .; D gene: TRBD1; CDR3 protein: CASSPGQGYGYTF; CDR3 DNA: TGTGCCAGCTCCCCTGGACAGGGCTATGGCTACACCTTC
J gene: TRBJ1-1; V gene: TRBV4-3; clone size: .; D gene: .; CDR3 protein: CASSQDAGAGTEAFF; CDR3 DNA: TGCGCCAGCAGCCAAGATGCAGGGGCCGGGACTGAAGCTTTCTTT
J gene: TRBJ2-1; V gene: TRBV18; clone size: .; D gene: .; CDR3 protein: CASSRLGAMEYNEQFF; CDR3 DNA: TGTGCCAGCTCGCGTTTGGGAGCGATGGAGTACAATGAGCAGTTCTTC
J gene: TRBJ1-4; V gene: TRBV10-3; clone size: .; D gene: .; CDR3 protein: CAIRGADNEKLFF; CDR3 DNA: TGTGCCATCAGGGGGGCCGATAATGAAAAACTGTTTTTT
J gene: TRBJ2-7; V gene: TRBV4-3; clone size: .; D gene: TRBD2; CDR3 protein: CASSPLAGSSYEQYF; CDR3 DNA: TGCGCCAGCAGCCCCTTAGCGGGAAGCTCCTACGAGCAGTACTTC
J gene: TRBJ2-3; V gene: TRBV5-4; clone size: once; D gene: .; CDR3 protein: CASSYDGGADTQYF; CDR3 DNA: TGTGCCAGCAGTTATGATGGGGGCGCAGATACGCAGTATTTT
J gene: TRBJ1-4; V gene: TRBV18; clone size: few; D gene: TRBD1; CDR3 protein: CASSPVTGQGHEKLFF; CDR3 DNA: TGTGCCAGCTCACCAGTTACGGGACAGGGGCATGAAAAACTGTTTTTT
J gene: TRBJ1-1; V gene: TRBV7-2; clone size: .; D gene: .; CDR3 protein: CASSLGREYTEAFF; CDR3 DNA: TGTGCCAGCAGCTTAGGACGGGAGTACACTGAAGCTTTCTTT
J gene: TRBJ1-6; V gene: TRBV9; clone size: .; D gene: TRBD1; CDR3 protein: CASSAGGGTGNSPLHF; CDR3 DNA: TGTGCCAGCAGCGCCGGGGGCGGGACAGGGAATTCACCCCTCCACTTT
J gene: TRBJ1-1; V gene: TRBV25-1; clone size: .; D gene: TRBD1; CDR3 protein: CASSDLVAGQGAFF; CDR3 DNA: TGTGCCAGCAGTGACCTGGTTGCCGGACAGGGAGCTTTCTTT
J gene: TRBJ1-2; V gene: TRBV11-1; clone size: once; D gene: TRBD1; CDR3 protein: CASSGQGSGYTF; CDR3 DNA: TGTGCCAGCAGCGGACAGGGGTCGGGCTACACCTTC
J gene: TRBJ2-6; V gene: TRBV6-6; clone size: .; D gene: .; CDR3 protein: CASGLGANVLTF; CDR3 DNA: TGTGCCAGCGGACTTGGGGCCAACGTCCTGACTTTC
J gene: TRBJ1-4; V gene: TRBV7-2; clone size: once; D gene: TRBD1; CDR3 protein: CASTRQGVGEKLFF; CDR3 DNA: TGTGCCAGCACGCGGCAGGGGGTGGGTGAAAAACTGTTTTTT
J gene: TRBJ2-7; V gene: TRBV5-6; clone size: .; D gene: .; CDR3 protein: CASSRSGAYEQYF; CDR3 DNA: TGTGCCAGCAGCCGTTCGGGGGCCTACGAGCAGTACTTC
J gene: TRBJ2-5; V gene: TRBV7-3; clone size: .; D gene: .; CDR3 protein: CASSTGGGGIQETQYF; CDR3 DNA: TGTGCCAGCAGCACAGGGGGCGGGGGGATTCAAGAGACCCAGTACTTC
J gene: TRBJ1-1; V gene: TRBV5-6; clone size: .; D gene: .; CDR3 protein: CASSLASTMQAFF; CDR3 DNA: TGTGCCAGCAGCTTGGCCTCGACAATGCAAGCTTTCTTT
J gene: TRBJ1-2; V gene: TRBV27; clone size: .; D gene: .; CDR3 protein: CASRPDSPNYGYTF; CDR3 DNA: TGTGCCAGCAGGCCGGACAGCCCTAACTATGGCTACACCTTC
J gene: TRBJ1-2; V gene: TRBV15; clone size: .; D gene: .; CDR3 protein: CATSRDNQYGYTF; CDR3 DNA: TGTGCCACCAGCAGAGATAATCAGTATGGCTACACCTTC
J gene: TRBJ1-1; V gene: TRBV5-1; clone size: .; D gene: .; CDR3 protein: CASSFAGPIGTTEAFF; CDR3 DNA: TGCGCCAGCAGCTTCGCGGGACCGATTGGGACCACTGAAGCTTTCTTT
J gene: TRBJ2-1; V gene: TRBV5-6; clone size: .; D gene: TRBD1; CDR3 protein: CASSSDRGNEQFF; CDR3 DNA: TGTGCCAGCAGTTCCGACAGGGGCAATGAGCAGTTCTTC
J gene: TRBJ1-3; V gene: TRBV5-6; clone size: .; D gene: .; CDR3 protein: CASSRGYSGNTIYF; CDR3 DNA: TGTGCCAGCAGTCGGGGTTACTCTGGAAACACCATATATTTT
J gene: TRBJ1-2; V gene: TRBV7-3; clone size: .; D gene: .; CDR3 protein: CASSLKAGQVVYGYTF; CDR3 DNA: TGTGCCAGCAGCTTAAAAGCTGGACAAGTCGTCTATGGCTACACCTTC
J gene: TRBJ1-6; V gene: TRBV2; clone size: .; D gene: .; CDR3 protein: CASSADVTGMNLASPLHF; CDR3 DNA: TGTGCCAGCAGCGCGGATGTCACAGGGATGAACCTTGCTTCACCCCTCCACTTT
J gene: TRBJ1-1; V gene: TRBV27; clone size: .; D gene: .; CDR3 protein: CASMVLGRGASTEAFF; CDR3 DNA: TGTGCCAGCATGGTACTAGGGCGGGGGGCGAGTACTGAAGCTTTCTTT
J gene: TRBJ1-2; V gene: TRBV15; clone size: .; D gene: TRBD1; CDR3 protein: CATSRDRGSGYTF; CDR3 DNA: TGTGCCACCAGCCGGGACAGGGGATCTGGCTACACCTTC
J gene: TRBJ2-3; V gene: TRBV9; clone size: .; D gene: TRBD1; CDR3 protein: CASSVVGGEDTDTQYF; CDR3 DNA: TGTGCCAGCAGCGTAGTAGGGGGCGAGGACACAGATACGCAGTATTTT
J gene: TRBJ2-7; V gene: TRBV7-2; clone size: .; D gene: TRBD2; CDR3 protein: CASSLGPRGAAHEQYF; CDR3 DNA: TGTGCCAGCAGCTTAGGTCCGCGGGGGGCGGCTCACGAGCAGTACTTC
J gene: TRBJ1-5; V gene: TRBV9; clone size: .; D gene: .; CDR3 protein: CASSPTIHNQPQHF; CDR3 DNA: TGTGCCAGCAGCCCTACTATCCACAATCAGCCCCAGCATTTT